Below, 17 T cell receptor beta chains from the same sample are listed, as sequenced in a study of T cells in Graves' hyperthyroidism and ophthalmopathy. RNA transcripts gave rise to amplified TCR beta CDR3 regions. TCR CDR3 underwent first-round RT-PCR with the HTBI primer set. TCRdb called the multiplex PCR reads again in MiXCR, with one record for every CDR3 protein. The table includes under 450,000 distinct CDR3 sequences, 13% detected once. The sample comprised blood. Every receptor here comes from a young man with Graves' hyperthyroidism that later progressed to Graves' ophthalmopathy.

The table lists this clonotype with many counts. The CDR3 loop is CASSIEGEWDTEAFF. For the CDR3, the DNA is TGTGCCAGTAGTATAGAGGGGGAATGGGACACTGAAGCTTTCTTT. The chain couples TRBV19 to TRBJ1-1; possibly TRBD1 for D (5 bases). Germline lookup yields CDR1 LNHDA and CDR2 SQIVND (reference sequence). This CDR3 has 15 amino acids. The V end lost 0 bases, the J end lost 3 bases, and 11 bases lay between the germline ends.

This clonotype has ten or more counts. The chain links TRBV3-1 to TRBJ2-3; 9 nucleotides line up with TRBD2. The CDR3 covers 17 residues. Trimming cost V 0 bases and J 1 base; bases outside gene matches: 5. Germline V lookup: CDR1 LGHDT, CDR2 YNNKEL (reference sequence). The CDR3 sequence is CASSQDTVAGGTDTQYF. DNA of the CDR3: TGTGCCAGCAGCCAAGATACGGTAGCGGGAGGCACAGATACGCAGTATTTT.

This clonotype was detected a few times. V gene TRBV7-9 combines with J gene TRBJ1-2; D possibly corresponds to TRBD1 (6 bases). CDR3 size: 13 residues. V was pared by 4 bases and J by 4 bases, with 10 bases between. Per germline, CDR1 SEHNR and CDR2 FQNEAQ (reference sequence). Here the CDR3 reads CASSSQGSYGYTF. For the CDR3, the DNA is TGTGCCAGCAGCTCACAGGGTTCCTATGGCTACACCTTC.

This clonotype has just a few counts. The chain links TRBV29-1 to TRBJ1-4, with D possibly matching TRBD1 (5 bases). V lost 4 bases and J 7 bases, leaving 10 bases between the germline ends. Germline CDR1 reads SQVTM; CDR2 reads ANQGSEA. CDR3 size: 12 residues. The CDR3 spells CSVAQGGEKLFF. The CDR3 DNA is TGCAGCGTTGCCCAGGGTGGTGAAAAACTGTTTTTT. The entire variable domain, with the rest obtained from reference TRBV29-1 and TRBJ1-4, is as follows: SAVISQKPSRDICQRGTSLTIQCQVDSQVTMMFWYRQQPGQSLTLIATANQGSEATYESGFVIDKFPISRPNLTFSTLTVSNMSPEDSSIYLCSVAQGGEKLFFGSGTQLSVL.

This clonotype has just a few counts. The gene calls are TRBV11-3 and TRBJ1-3; D is ambiguous. Trimming shortened V by 5 bases and J by 0 bases, and 5 bases separated the two germline ends. This CDR3 is built from 13 residues. CDR1 SGHNT and CDR2 YENEEA come from the germline V gene. CDR3 coding DNA: TGTGCCAGCAGCATCACCTCTGGAAACACCATATATTTT. This codes for CASSITSGNTIYF. Full variable domain (rest looked up from reference TRBV11-3 and TRBJ1-3): EAGVVQSPRYKIIEKKQPVAFWCNPISGHNTLYWYLQNLGQGPELLIRYENEEAVDDSQLPKDRFSAERLKGVDSTLKIQPAELGDSAVYLCASSITSGNTIYFGEGSWLTVV.

A few counts support this clonotype. V and J are TRBV5-1 and TRBJ1-2; D is unresolved. CDR1 SGHRS and CDR2 YFSETQ come from the germline V gene. Deletions cut 2 bases from V and 4 bases from J, with 12 bases between. There are 14 residues in the CDR3. CDR3 DNA: TGCGCCAGCAGCTTTGGAGAACTAATCTATGGCTACACCTTC. Translated: CASSFGELIYGYTF.

The table lists this clonotype with many counts. The chain carries TRBV7-3 and TRBJ1-1; no firm D call. The germline gives CDR1 SGHTA, CDR2 FQGTGA. Trimming removed 5 bases from V and 0 bases from J, with 16 bases in between. The CDR3 sequence is 16 residues long. As DNA, the CDR3 is TGTGCCAGCAGCCTAAGGACGGACTATTTGAACACTGAAGCTTTCTTT. Translation gives CASSLRTDYLNTEAFF.

In its sample, this clonotype was seen many times. The chain employs TRBV6-4 and TRBJ2-3, with 10 bases lining up with TRBD1. Trimming at V came to 5 bases and at J to 3 bases, leaving 5 bases not matched to a gene. In germline, CDR1 is MRHNA, CDR2 SNTAGT. The CDR3 length is 15 residues. The CDR3 nucleotides are TGTGCCAGCAGTACCGGGACAGGGGAAACAGATACGCAGTATTTT. It encodes CASSTGTGETDTQYF.

This clonotype occurred a few times. The J gene is TRBJ2-5, the V gene TRBV7-2; D is unclear. The V gene lost 2 bases and the J gene lost 4 bases, with 8 bases spanning the gap. Germline assignment: CDR1 SGHTA and CDR2 FQGNSA. The CDR3 covers 13 residues. CDR3 in DNA: TGTGCCAGCAGCTTAAGTTTCGGAGAGACCCAGTACTTC. It is translated as CASSLSFGETQYF.

This clonotype has a count of ten or more. V is TRBV20-1 and J is TRBJ1-5; D uncertain. Germline V CDR1 and CDR2: DFQATT, SNEGSKA (reference sequence). V was trimmed by 1 base and J by 4 bases, leaving 5 bases between them. This CDR3 has 12 residues. For the CDR3, the DNA is TGCAGTGCTAGAGCGGGGAATCAGCCCCAGCATTTT. It codes for CSARAGNQPQHF.

The rearrangement links TRBV30 to TRBJ2-1; 7 nucleotides align to TRBD2. The CDR3 runs 14 residues. Trimming at V came to 2 bases and at J to 4 bases, leaving 5 bases not matched to a gene. From germline, CDR1 is GTSNPN and CDR2 SVGIG (reference sequence). CDR3 in DNA: TGTGCCTGGAGTATTGGGGGGGGTTACAATGAGCAGTTCTTC. Translated, it gives CAWSIGGGYNEQFF.

This clonotype turned up a few times. The chain joins TRBV20-1 to TRBJ2-4, with 8 bases aligning to TRBD2. CDR3 size: 13 residues. Germline CDR1 reads DFQATT; CDR2 reads SNEGSKA (reference sequence). Unmatched junction bases numbered 6, after V lost 5 bases and J lost 6 bases. The chain's CDR3 is CSAGGRGGNIQYF. CDR3 bases: TGCAGTGCTGGAGGACGGGGGGGAAACATTCAGTACTTC.

This clonotype was observed many times. The chain couples TRBV29-1 to TRBJ1-2; the D gene is possibly TRBD1 (5 bases). The germline CDR1 and CDR2 sequences are SQVTM and ANQGSEA. V dropped 3 bases and J dropped 3 bases, with 11 bases sitting between them. The CDR3 totals 13 residues. The DNA for the CDR3 is TGCAGCGTTGAGGCAGGGTTCGACTATGGCTACACCTTC. It yields the protein CSVEAGFDYGYTF.

CDR3 in DNA: TGCGCCAGCAGTGAGGGTGGGCCGGGGAACACCGGGGAGCTGTTTTTT. This encodes CASSEGGPGNTGELFF. The rearrangement uses TRBV10-2 and TRBJ2-2; D gene unclear. V lost 2 bases, J lost 1 base, and 11 bases lay in between. There are 16 residues in the CDR3. Germline CDR1 WSHSY, CDR2 SAAADI.

This clonotype has at least ten counts. V is TRBV30 and J is TRBJ1-1; D is possibly TRBD1 (5 bases). Germline assignment: CDR1 GTSNPN and CDR2 SVGIG (reference sequence). This CDR3 contains 13 residues. V was shortened by 2 bases and J by 10 bases, with 17 bases between the two germline ends. The DNA of the CDR3 is TGTGCCTGGAGTAGCCATGAAGGGACTCGAGCTTTCTTT. Translation: CAWSSHEGTRAFF.

This clonotype showed up just a few times. The chain joins TRBV28 to TRBJ2-5, with D hard to call. Germline-derived CDR1 and CDR2 are MDHEN and SYDVKM. Trimming removed 5 bases at V and 10 bases at J, with 17 bases between. The CDR3 is 13 residues long. CDR3: CASSLYTIPGQYF. CDR3 DNA: TGTGCCAGCAGTCTATACACCATCCCGGGCCAGTACTTC.

This clonotype was counted ten times or more. This rearrangement joins TRBV27 to TRBJ1-2, with 7 bases aligning to TRBD1. The CDR3 extends over 15 amino acids. The ends lost 6 bases at V and 4 bases at J; junction bases unmatched: 11. In germline, CDR1 is MNHEY, CDR2 SMNVEV (reference sequence). The CDR3 here is CASSPGHGTVYGYTF. The CDR3 DNA reads TGTGCCAGCAGCCCTGGTCACGGGACAGTCTATGGCTACACCTTC.